One and the same sample provided the 27 T cell receptor beta chains below, sequenced in a study of blood T cells in healthy people across ages. Then a second PCR, running roughly 7 to 12 cycles, was carried out with a sample-barcoded 5' primer and a J-beta primer mix. TCRdb reprocessed the 5' RACE reads with MiXCR, giving one entry per CDR3 protein. This sample has over a million distinct CDR3 sequences; roughly 45% occur once, and the top ten carry 15% to 20%. Input material: blood. The receptors derive from a woman between 55 and 75 years old in good health.

This chain connects TRBV20-1 to TRBJ2-3; D is undetermined. Trimming pared 7 bases from V and 6 bases from J, leaving 17 bases between. The CDR3 covers 13 residues. Germline V gives CDR1 DFQATT, CDR2 SNEGSKA (reference sequence). Here the CDR3 reads CSGNPQSRDTQYF. CDR3 DNA sequence: TGCAGTGGTAATCCGCAGTCCAGGGATACGCAGTATTTT.

V usage is TRBV20-1 and J usage is TRBJ2-5; 8 bases fit TRBD1. The DNA end favors TRBJ2-7, so the J call may be wrong. The germline gives CDR1 DFQATT, CDR2 SNEGSKA (reference sequence). This CDR3 is 16 amino acids long. CDR3 sequence (DNA): TGCAGTGCTGAATCTTCAGGGACAGGCGTTACCTACGAGCAGTACTTC. As protein: CSAESSGTGVTYEQYF.

This clonotype turned up a few times. This chain joins TRBV12-3 or TRBV12-4 and TRBJ2-1; the match to TRBD2 covers 8 bases. The CDR3 spans 15 residues. V shed 6 bases and J 5 bases; nucleotides not matched to a gene: 9. CDR3 region: CASSQRGGLHNEQFF. In nucleotides, the CDR3 is TGTGCCAGCAGCCAACGGGGGGGGTTGCACAATGAGCAGTTCTTC.

This clonotype was detected many times. J is TRBJ2-3 and V is TRBV5-1; either TRBD1 or TRBD2 may supply D (5 bases each). V was pared by 0 bases and J by 3 bases, with 14 bases between. CDR1 is SGHRS and CDR2 is YFSETQ in the germline V gene. The CDR3 contains 16 residues. CDR3 in DNA: TGCGCCAGCAGCTTGGGCTCGGGGCTCTCGACAGATACGCAGTATTTT. Its translation: CASSLGSGLSTDTQYF.

In regard to this clonotype: A much larger clone differs from this one at a single base, so this may be a read error. The V and J genes are TRBV7-8 and TRBJ2-3; D unresolved. There are 14 residues in the CDR3. Per germline, CDR1 SGHVS and CDR2 FQNEAQ. In DNA, the CDR3 is TGTGCCAGCAGCTTAGTGGCCCGCACAGATACGCTGTATTTT. Translation gives CASSLVARTDTLYF.

A remark on this clonotype: A much larger clone differs by one base, so this may be a read error. CDR3 amino acids: CAGSPLQETQYF. In DNA, the CDR3 is TGTGCCGGCAGTCCGCTCCAAGAGACCCAGTACTTC. V gene TRBV12-3 or TRBV12-4 combines with J gene TRBJ2-5; D gene ambiguous. This CDR3 region has 12 residues.

The CDR3 nucleotides are TGCAGTGCAACCATCGTGGAGACCCAGTACTTC. It codes for CSATIVETQYF. The gene calls are TRBV20-1 and TRBJ2-5; D remains unclear. Germline CDR1 DFQATT, CDR2 SNEGSKA (reference sequence). The length of the CDR3 is 11 residues. Trimming removed 6 bases at V and 5 bases at J, with 10 bases between.

This clonotype was detected a few times. The chain carries TRBV10-2 and TRBJ2-3; 10 bases are shared with TRBD2. Germline V CDR1 and CDR2: WSHSY, SAAADI. Trimming took 6 bases from V and 3 from J; bases not matched to a gene: 18. The CDR3 is made up of 19 amino acids. CDR3 residues: CASSQMLPLSGRGTDTQYF. DNA for the CDR3: TGCGCCAGCAGCCAAATGCTCCCCTTGAGCGGGAGGGGAACAGATACGCAGTATTTT.

V usage is TRBV6-1 and J usage is TRBJ2-1; D is perhaps TRBD1 (5 bases). CDR3 length: 13 amino acids. Per germline, CDR1 MNHNS and CDR2 SASEGT. V lost 6 bases and J 12 bases, leaving 18 bases between the germline ends. CDR3 nucleotides: TGTGCCAGCAGGGCTTTAGGGGAAGTCGGGCAGTTCTTC. Translated: CASRALGEVGQFF.

The chain joins TRBV5-6 to TRBJ2-7; TRBD1 is a possible D gene (5 bases). CDR3 length equals 15 residues. V was trimmed by 4 bases and J by 0 bases, leaving 14 bases between them. Germline lookup yields CDR1 SGHDT and CDR2 YYEEEE. Written as DNA, the CDR3 is TGTGCCAGCAGCGCTACAGGTCCCAGCTCCTACGAGCAGTACTTC. Its protein is CASSATGPSSYEQYF.

This chain connects TRBV20-1 to TRBJ2-3; D is ambiguous. This CDR3 region has 10 residues. From germline, CDR1 is DFQATT and CDR2 SNEGSKA (reference sequence). V was pared by 1 base and J by 8 bases, with 4 bases between. The CDR3 DNA sequence: TGCAGTGCTAGAGCAATTACGCAGTATTTT. As protein: CSARAITQYF.

The chain combines TRBV29-1 with TRBJ2-1, with D tentatively TRBD1 or TRBD2 (5 bases each). V was shortened by 8 bases and J by 5 bases, with 16 bases between the two germline ends. The CDR3 runs 13 residues. The germline V gene encodes CDR1 SQVTM and CDR2 ANQGSEA. The CDR3 sequence: CSHNRGFNNEQFF. In DNA, the CDR3 is TGCAGCCACAACCGGGGCTTTAACAATGAGCAGTTCTTC.

The chain employs TRBV27 and TRBJ1-2; no firm D call. The CDR3 runs 14 residues. Germline loops: CDR1 MNHEY, CDR2 SMNVEV (reference sequence). Deletions cut 3 bases from V and 1 base from J, with 9 bases between. CDR3 sequence (DNA): TGTGCCAGCAGTTTGTCTAGGCGTAACTATGGCTACACCTTC. This encodes CASSLSRRNYGYTF.

This clonotype was found a few times. J is TRBJ2-1 and V is TRBV20-1; 7 bases line up with TRBD1. This CDR3 has 16 residues. V lost 3 bases and J lost 0; bases outside the gene matches: 8. Germline CDR1 is DFQATT and CDR2 is SNEGSKA (reference sequence). The CDR3 reads CSARSPRGISYNEQFF. The CDR3 coding sequence is TGCAGTGCTAGGAGTCCCAGGGGGATCTCCTACAATGAGCAGTTCTTC.

The rearrangement links TRBV20-1 to TRBJ2-4; 13 bases agree with TRBD2. The J call may be in error: the DNA end matches TRBJ2-7 better. The CDR3 contains 16 residues. The germline gives CDR1 DFQATT, CDR2 SNEGSKA (reference sequence). The CDR3 region has the DNA TGCAGTGCCCACGGACTAGCGGGAGTTTCTCTTGGCGAGCAGTACTTC. Translating gives CSAHGLAGVSLGEQYF.

This clonotype has only one observation. The genes are TRBV5-1 and TRBJ2-1; D gene unclear. The DNA matches TRBJ2-7 better at its end, which makes the J call doubtful. CDR3 length: 14 residues. From germline, CDR1 is SGHRS and CDR2 YFSETQ. Written as DNA, the CDR3 is TGCGCCAGCAGGTCGGACGGATCCTACAATGAGCAGTACTTC. It specifies CASRSDGSYNEQYF.

The chain has TRBV6-5 and TRBJ2-6; tentatively, D is TRBD1 (5 bases). Trimming took 2 bases from V and 0 from J, leaving 17 bases between them. The CDR3 covers 19 residues. The germline V gene has CDR1 MNHEY and CDR2 SVGAGI. CDR3 sequence reads: CASSYVRDSESSGANVLTF. As DNA, the CDR3 is TGTGCCAGCAGTTACGTCCGCGACAGCGAATCCTCTGGGGCCAACGTCCTGACTTTC.

The CDR3 here is CASSPKRDQETQYF. CDR3 bases: TGCGCCAGCAGCCCGAAGCGGGACCAAGAGACCCAGTACTTC. This sequence joins TRBV5-1 and TRBJ2-5, with D tentatively TRBD2 (6 bases). The CDR3 has 14 residues. In germline, CDR1 is SGHRS, CDR2 YFSETQ. The V gene lost 4 bases and the J gene lost 0 bases, with 10 bases spanning the gap.

The chain combines TRBV2 with TRBJ2-2, with a possible D match to TRBD1 (5 bases). From germline, CDR1 is SNHLY and CDR2 FYNNEI. CDR3 length equals 15 residues. With 1 base removed from V and 2 bases from J, the gap between germline ends came to 8 bases. CDR3 in amino acids: CASSEGQGNTGELFF. DNA of the CDR3: TGTGCCAGCAGTGAAGGCCAGGGAAACACCGGGGAGCTGTTTTTT.

The chain carries TRBV7-9 and TRBJ1-2, with no clear D. The CDR3 has 15 amino acids. The germline gives CDR1 SEHNR, CDR2 FQNEAQ (reference sequence). Between the trimmed V and J ends, which lost 1 base and 1 base, there was a span of 10 bases. The CDR3 DNA follows: TGTGCCAGCAGCTTAGACCTAGGGTTTAACTATGGCTACACCTTC. As protein: CASSLDLGFNYGYTF.

This chain uses TRBV28 with TRBJ2-7; 7 nucleotides match TRBD2. V trimming: 6 bases; J trimming: 5 bases; junction bases outside the gene matches: 13. This CDR3 spans 15 amino acids. Germline V gene lookup returns CDR1 MDHEN and CDR2 SYDVKM. The CDR3 nucleotides read TGTGCCAGCAGAAACAAGAAGCGGACTAGGAACGAGCAGTACTTC. The encoded protein is CASRNKKRTRNEQYF.

This clonotype was found many times. At one of its ends the junction is not consistent with the germline gene, which may arise from a read error. The chain has TRBV12-3 or TRBV12-4 and TRBJ2-7, with D possibly matching TRBD1 (7 bases). This CDR3 is 14 amino acids long. The CDR3 protein is CASSLPGGSYEQYF. The DNA of the CDR3 is TGCGCCAGCAGCCTACCAGGGGGGTCCTACGAGCAGTACTTC.

The V and J genes are TRBV27 and TRBJ2-7; D gene ambiguous. Germline V gene data show CDR1 as MNHEY and CDR2 as SMNVEV (reference sequence). This CDR3 region has 16 residues. Trimming stripped 6 bases from V and 3 bases from J, with 21 bases between. The CDR3 protein is CASSSSTTPNRYEQYF. The CDR3, as DNA: TGTGCCAGCAGCTCGTCGACAACACCTAACCGCTACGAGCAGTACTTC.

J is TRBJ2-7 and V is TRBV9; D call uncertain. Germline CDR1 SGDLS, CDR2 YYNGEE. V was clipped by 4 bases and J by 7 bases, with 18 bases between them. The CDR3 spans 14 residues. The CDR3 here is CASSPQVSPNEQYF. In DNA form, the CDR3 reads TGTGCCAGCAGCCCCCAAGTTAGCCCCAATGAGCAGTACTTC.

The chain is built from TRBV6-5 and TRBJ1-1; 7 bases map to TRBD1. Looked up from germline, CDR1 is MNHEY and CDR2 is SVGAGI. Trimming removed 7 bases from V and 4 bases from J; junction bases left unmatched: 6. This CDR3 is 13 amino acids long. CDR3 bases: TGTGCCAGCATTACAGGGGCAGGCACTGAAGCTTTCTTT. Translating gives CASITGAGTEAFF.

The V call is TRBV29-1, the J call TRBJ2-7, with 9 bases fitting TRBD2. With 7 bases clipped from V and 2 bases from J, the junction kept 9 bases outside the gene matches. The CDR3 totals 14 residues. CDR1 is SQVTM, CDR2 ANQGSEA, per germline. DNA of the CDR3: TGCAGCGCCCATAGCGGGAGTCACCCCTACGAGCAGTACTTC. This translates into CSAHSGSHPYEQYF.

V gene TRBV4-1 combines with J gene TRBJ2-7, with unresolved D. Per germline, CDR1 MGHRA and CDR2 YSYEKL. CDR3 length: 15 residues. With 1 base removed from V and 4 bases from J, the gap between germline ends came to 14 bases. CDR3 nucleotide sequence: TGCGCCAGCAGCCAAGGAAGCGAAGGGTTGTACGAGCAGTACTTC. Protein: CASSQGSEGLYEQYF.